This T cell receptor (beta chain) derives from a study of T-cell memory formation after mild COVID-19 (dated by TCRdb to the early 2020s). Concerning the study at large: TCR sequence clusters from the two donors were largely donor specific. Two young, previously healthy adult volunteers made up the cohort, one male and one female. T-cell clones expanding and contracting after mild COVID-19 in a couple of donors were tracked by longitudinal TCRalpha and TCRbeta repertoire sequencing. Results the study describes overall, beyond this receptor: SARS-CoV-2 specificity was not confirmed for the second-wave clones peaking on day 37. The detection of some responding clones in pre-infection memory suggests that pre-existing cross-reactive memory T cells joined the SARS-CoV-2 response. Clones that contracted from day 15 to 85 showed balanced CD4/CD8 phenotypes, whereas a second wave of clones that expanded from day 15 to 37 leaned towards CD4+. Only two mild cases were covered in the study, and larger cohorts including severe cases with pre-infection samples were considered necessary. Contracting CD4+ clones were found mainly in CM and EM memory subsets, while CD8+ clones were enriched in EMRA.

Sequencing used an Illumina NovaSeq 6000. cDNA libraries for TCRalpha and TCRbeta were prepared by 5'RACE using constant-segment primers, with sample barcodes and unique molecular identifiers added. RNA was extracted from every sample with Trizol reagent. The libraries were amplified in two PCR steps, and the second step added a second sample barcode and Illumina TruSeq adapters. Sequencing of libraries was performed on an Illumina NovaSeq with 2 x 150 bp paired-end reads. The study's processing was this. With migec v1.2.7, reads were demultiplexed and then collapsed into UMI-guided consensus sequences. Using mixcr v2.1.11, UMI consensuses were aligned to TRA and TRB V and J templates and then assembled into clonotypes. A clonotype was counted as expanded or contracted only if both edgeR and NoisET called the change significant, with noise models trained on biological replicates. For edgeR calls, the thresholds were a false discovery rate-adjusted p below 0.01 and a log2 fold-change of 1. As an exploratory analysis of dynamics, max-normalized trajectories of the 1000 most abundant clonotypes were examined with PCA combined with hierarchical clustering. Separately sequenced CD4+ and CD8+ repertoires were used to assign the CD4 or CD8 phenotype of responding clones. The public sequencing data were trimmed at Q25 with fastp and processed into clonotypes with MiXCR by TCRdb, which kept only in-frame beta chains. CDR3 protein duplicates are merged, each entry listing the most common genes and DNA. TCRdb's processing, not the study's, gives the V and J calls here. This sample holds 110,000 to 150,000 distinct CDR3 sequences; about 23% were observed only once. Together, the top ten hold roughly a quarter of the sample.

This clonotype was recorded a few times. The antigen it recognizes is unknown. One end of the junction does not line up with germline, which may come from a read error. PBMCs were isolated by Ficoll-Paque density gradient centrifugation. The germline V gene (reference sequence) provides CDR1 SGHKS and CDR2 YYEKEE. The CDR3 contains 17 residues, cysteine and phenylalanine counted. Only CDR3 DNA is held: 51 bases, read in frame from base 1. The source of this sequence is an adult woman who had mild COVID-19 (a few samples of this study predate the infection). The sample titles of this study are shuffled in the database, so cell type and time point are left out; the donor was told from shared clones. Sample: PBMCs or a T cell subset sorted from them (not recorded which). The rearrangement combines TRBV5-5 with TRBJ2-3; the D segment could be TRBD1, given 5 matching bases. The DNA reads TGTGCCAGCAGCCCCCCCGGTGGGGCCCCTCGGGCAGATACGAAGTATTTT. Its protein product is CASSPPGGAPRADTKYF.